The source of this T cell receptor (beta chain) is a study of shared clonotypes between healthy human individuals. Sorted-subset replicate PCR reactions contained 200 to 250 ng DNA, corresponding to approximately 30,000 T cell genomes. Measured with immunoSEQ multiplex PCR; TCRdb has only the in-frame clones, and not every one. Altogether 740,000 or so clones are present, 73% being singletons, with the ten largest covering around 2%. Study-level results: Read depth was anticipated to influence clonotype sharing among donors.

In the case of this clone: What it binds is not known.

This CDR3 region has 17 residues. Germline V gene data show CDR1 as MNHEY and CDR2 as SMNVEV (reference sequence). Unmatched junction bases numbered 10, after V lost 2 bases and J lost 5 bases. Sequenced sample: memory CD4+ T cells sorted from blood. The subset here: CD45RA-negative fraction. V and J are TRBV27 and TRBJ2-1; 9 nucleotides align to TRBD1. This TCR was recovered from a woman under 40 in good health. The CDR3 DNA is TGTGCCAGCAGTTTACGCCCTCCCGGGACAGGGAACAATGAGCAGTTCTTC. Its translation: CASSLRPPGTGNNEQFF.